Following are 30 T cell receptor beta chains from one sample sequenced in a study of response to subunit inactivated influenza vaccine. Each CDR3 protein is one row after TCRdb ran MiXCR on the RT-PCR reads. The sample lists under 950,000 distinct CDR3 sequences; 20% to 25% were seen once. Sequenced here: PBMCs from blood, sampled 5 days after vaccination. The receptor set was obtained from a man aged 45-65 years who received an inactivated influenza vaccine.

The sample holds a few counts of this clonotype. The gene calls are TRBV7-3 and TRBJ2-1, with TRBD2 matching 8 bases. The V gene end was trimmed by 2 bases and the J gene end by 12 bases; junction bases not matched to a gene: 6. The CDR3 is 13 amino acids. CDR1 SGHTA and CDR2 FQGTGA come from the germline V gene. The CDR3 coding sequence is TGTGCCAGCAGCTTAGAAGCGGGAGTAGGGCAGTTCTTC. Translating it yields CASSLEAGVGQFF.

The chain carries TRBV29-1 and TRBJ1-1, with TRBD1 matching 8 bases. With V trimmed by 1 base and J by 7 bases, 5 bases remained unmatched. CDR1 SQVTM and CDR2 ANQGSEA come from the germline V gene. The CDR3 loop spans 13 amino acids. CDR3 DNA: TGCAGCGTTGAAGGACAGGGGTTTAGTGAAGCTTTCTTT. It encodes CSVEGQGFSEAFF.

CDR3: CASSQDRGQWGHEQYF. CDR3 bases: TGCGCCAGCAGCCAAGATCGGGGACAGTGGGGCCACGAGCAGTACTTC. This sequence joins TRBV4-3 and TRBJ2-7, with TRBD1 matching over 7 bases. CDR1 and CDR2 (germline): LGHNA, YSLEER. The CDR3 extends over 16 amino acids. V shed 0 bases and J 5 bases; nucleotides not matched to a gene: 10.

This rearrangement joins TRBV28 to TRBJ2-7; 8 bases match TRBD1. CDR3 length: 14 amino acids. CDR1 is MDHEN and CDR2 is SYDVKM in the germline V gene. V trimming: 10 bases; J trimming: 0 bases; junction bases outside the gene matches: 8. CDR3 in amino acids: CAIQTGTGSYEQYF. The CDR3, as DNA: TGTGCCATACAAACCGGGACAGGCTCCTACGAGCAGTACTTC. Full variable domain (rest looked up from reference TRBV28 and TRBJ2-7): DVKVTQSSRYLVKRTGEKVFLECVQDMDHENMFWYRQDPGLGLRLIYFSYDVKMKEKGDIPEGYSVSREKKERFSLILESASTNQTSMYLCAIQTGTGSYEQYFGPGTRLTVT.

In this sample, this clonotype turned up a few times. This chain uses TRBV12-3 or TRBV12-4 with TRBJ1-5; the match to TRBD1 covers 8 bases. Trimming at V came to 5 bases and at J to 5 bases, leaving 2 bases not matched to a gene. The CDR3 runs to 13 residues. The CDR3 protein is CASSVRGHQPQHF. The DNA of the CDR3 is TGTGCCAGCAGTGTCAGGGGGCATCAGCCCCAGCATTTT.

The V call is TRBV12-3 or TRBV12-4, the J call TRBJ2-3, with D perhaps TRBD1 (6 bases). The V and J ends lost 6 bases and 2 bases respectively, with 15 bases between them. This CDR3 spans 15 amino acids. The CDR3, as DNA: TGTGCCAGCAGACGACGGCCAGGGGACACAGATACGCAGTATTTT. Amino acids: CASRRRPGDTDTQYF.

This clonotype showed up just a few times. The chain has TRBV11-2 and TRBJ2-6; 9 bases line up with TRBD2. Germline V gene sequence: CDR1 SGHAT, CDR2 FQNNGV. Unmatched junction bases numbered 5, after V lost 3 bases and J lost 2 bases. The CDR3 has 17 residues. CDR3: CASSLSSGSTGANVLTF. The DNA for the CDR3 is TGTGCCAGCAGCTTGAGTAGCGGGAGTACTGGGGCCAACGTCCTGACTTTC.

This chain connects TRBV5-4 to TRBJ2-3; D gene unclear. V lost 0 bases to trimming and J lost 4 bases, with 12 bases between them. CDR3 size: 15 residues. Germline values: CDR1 SGHNT, CDR2 YYREEE (reference sequence). Here the CDR3 reads CASSLEDLGADTQYF. CDR3 DNA: TGTGCCAGCAGCTTGGAGGACCTTGGTGCAGATACGCAGTATTTT.

This clonotype was counted between two and nine times. The chain carries TRBV5-5 and TRBJ2-2, with TRBD2 identical over 7 bases. This CDR3 is built from 16 residues. The germline V gene has CDR1 SGHKS and CDR2 YYEKEE (reference sequence). J gave up 6 bases and V 3 bases, and 11 bases lay outside the gene matches. The CDR3, as DNA: TGTGCCAGCAGCTATTCCGGCGGACTAGGATCCGGGGAGCTGTTTTTT. It yields the protein CASSYSGGLGSGELFF.

The chain has TRBV6-1 and TRBJ1-3; the D is unclear. This CDR3 is 15 amino acids long. Germline CDR1 reads MNHNS; CDR2 reads SASEGT. V lost 5 bases to trimming and J lost 4 bases, with 15 bases between them. CDR3 residues: CASSPVAPGGNTIYF. CDR3 nucleotide sequence: TGTGCCAGCAGTCCCGTGGCCCCGGGGGGAAACACCATATATTTT.

There are many counts of this clonotype. The chain recombines TRBV20-1 with TRBJ2-3, with 7 bases that match TRBD1. This CDR3 has 15 residues. V shed 5 bases, J shed 4 bases, and the junction held 12 bases outside the gene matches. Germline CDR1 and CDR2: DFQATT and SNEGSKA (reference sequence). CDR3 DNA: TGCAGTGCTCGGGGTCAGGGGGTATGGGCAGATACGCAGTATTTT. Translated: CSARGQGVWADTQYF.

The chain has TRBV6-2 or TRBV6-3 and TRBJ2-7; 7 bases agree with TRBD1. The CDR3 sequence is 15 residues long. V dropped 2 bases and J dropped 6; count of bases not matched to a gene: 10. Germline lookup yields CDR1 MNHEY and CDR2 SVGEGT. CDR3: CASSYTGTDSFEQYF. In DNA, the CDR3 is TGTGCCAGCAGTTACACCGGGACAGATTCTTTCGAGCAGTACTTC.

The chain couples TRBV3-1 to TRBJ2-7; 11 nucleotides align to TRBD2. Germline V gives CDR1 LGHDT, CDR2 YNNKEL (reference sequence). This CDR3 contains 15 residues. V gave up 8 bases and J gave up 4 bases; unmatched junction bases: 10. DNA for the CDR3: TGTGCCAGCTCTGATATAGCGGGAGGGAGTTACGAGCAGTACTTC. It yields the protein CASSDIAGGSYEQYF.

This clonotype occurred many times. The V gene is TRBV5-5, the J gene TRBJ1-1, with unresolved D. Germline CDR1 and CDR2: SGHKS and YYEKEE (reference sequence). The CDR3 is 14 amino acids. V gave up 6 bases and J gave up 2 bases, with 14 bases separating them. CDR3 amino acids: CASIQRGINTEAFF. The CDR3, as DNA: TGTGCCAGCATCCAAAGAGGGATCAACACTGAAGCTTTCTTT.

This clonotype was seen only once. CDR3 bases: TGTGGTGTTGTGGCCTTTACCGGGACTAGCGGGGGGACTAACACCGGGGAGCTGTTTTTT. Protein product: CGVVAFTGTSGGTNTGELFF. The rearrangement joins TRBV11-1 to TRBJ2-2, with 15 bases fitting TRBD2. Germline V gene sequence: CDR1 SGHAT, CDR2 FQDESV (reference sequence). The CDR3 extends over 20 amino acids.

The chain joins TRBV15 to TRBJ2-3; tentative D call: TRBD1 (5 bases). Per the germline V gene, CDR1 is LNHNV and CDR2 is YYDKDF (reference sequence). The CDR3 has 14 residues. V was pared by 2 bases and J by 2 bases, with 8 bases between. The CDR3 coding sequence is TGTGCCACCAGCAGACAGGGTTACACAGATACGCAGTATTTT. Translation gives CATSRQGYTDTQYF.

This chain links TRBV29-1 with TRBJ2-5, with D tentatively TRBD2 (5 bases). This CDR3 has 14 residues. Germline assignment: CDR1 SQVTM and CDR2 ANQGSEA. Trimming removed 2 bases at V and 5 bases at J, with 15 bases between. Here the CDR3 reads CSVESVPWRETQYF. The DNA of the CDR3 is TGCAGCGTTGAATCGGTGCCCTGGAGGGAGACCCAGTACTTC. The whole variable domain, filled in from reference TRBV29-1 and TRBJ2-5, reads SAVISQKPSRDICQRGTSLTIQCQVDSQVTMMFWYRQQPGQSLTLIATANQGSEATYESGFVIDKFPISRPNLTFSTLTVSNMSPEDSSIYLCSVESVPWRETQYFGPGTRLLVL.

The chain carries TRBV7-9 and TRBJ2-5, with TRBD2 matching 16 bases. Unmatched junction bases numbered 6, after V lost 6 bases and J lost 5 bases. Germline loops: CDR1 SEHNR, CDR2 FQNEAQ (reference sequence). The CDR3 length is 16 residues. This CDR3 is CASRQGTSGRAETQYF. The CDR3 region has the DNA TGTGCCAGCAGACAGGGGACTAGCGGGAGGGCGGAGACCCAGTACTTC.

V gene TRBV7-2 combines with J gene TRBJ1-6, with D hard to call. The V end lost 5 bases, the J end lost 10 bases, and 9 bases lay between the germline ends. CDR1 is SGHTA and CDR2 is FQGNSA in the germline V gene. The CDR3 is 12 residues long. The CDR3 coding sequence is TGTGCCAGCAGCACCTCTACGTCACCCCTCCACTTT. This translates into CASSTSTSPLHF.

This chain links TRBV27 with TRBJ2-3; perhaps TRBD2 as D (7 bases). With 5 bases removed from V and 4 bases from J, the gap between germline ends came to 22 bases. The length of the CDR3 is 17 residues. Germline V gives CDR1 MNHEY, CDR2 SMNVEV (reference sequence). The DNA of the CDR3 is TGTGCCAGCAGTGCCTCCCCTTTAAGGGGGGGGTCAGATACGCAGTATTTT. It specifies CASSASPLRGGSDTQYF.

This chain connects TRBV6-2 or TRBV6-3 to TRBJ2-3; D perhaps matches TRBD1 (6 bases). The germline CDR1 and CDR2 sequences are MNHEY and SVGEGT. V lost 3 bases and J lost 2, with 15 bases in between. This CDR3 region has 16 residues. The CDR3 region has the DNA TGTGCCAGCAGTTATAGGGGCAGGGGCCTCACAGATACGCAGTATTTT. Its protein is CASSYRGRGLTDTQYF.

V and J are TRBV7-7 and TRBJ2-1; 11 bases line up with TRBD2. Trimming removed 4 bases from V and 9 bases from J; junction bases left unmatched: 8. Germline V gene sequence: CDR1 SSHAT, CDR2 FNYEAQ (reference sequence). The CDR3 has 15 residues. CDR3 coding DNA: TGTGCCAGCAGCTATACTAGCGGGAGTGCCTCTGAGCAGTTCTTC. This encodes CASSYTSGSASEQFF.

The chain couples TRBV15 to TRBJ1-5; D unclear. CDR1 LNHNV and CDR2 YYDKDF come from the germline V gene (reference sequence). V lost 1 base and J lost 0, with 16 bases in between. CDR3 size: 18 residues. The DNA for the CDR3 is TGTGCCACCAGCAGAGGGAACCGATTTACCTATAGCAATCAGCCCCAGCATTTT. Translating it yields CATSRGNRFTYSNQPQHF.

A few counts support this clonotype. The chain uses TRBV7-9 and TRBJ2-3, with 8 bases aligning to TRBD2. The ends lost 5 bases at V and 0 bases at J; junction bases unmatched: 7. Germline V gene data show CDR1 as SEHNR and CDR2 as FQNEAQ (reference sequence). There are 16 residues in the CDR3. The CDR3 loop reads CASSQARLASTDTQYF. CDR3 DNA: TGTGCCAGCAGCCAAGCTAGACTAGCGAGCACAGATACGCAGTATTTT.

J is TRBJ2-7 and V is TRBV7-3; D might be TRBD2 (5 bases). Germline loops: CDR1 SGHTA, CDR2 FQGTGA. Trimming took off 4 bases at V and 7 bases at J, with 14 bases between the two ends. This CDR3 contains 13 residues. CDR3 bases: TGTGCCAGCAGCTCACGAGGGCCGAGTGAGCAGTACTTC. Its protein product is CASSSRGPSEQYF.

There are a few counts of this clonotype. The V and J genes are TRBV5-1 and TRBJ1-2; D ambiguous. The CDR3 is 13 amino acids. V lost 1 base and J 9 bases, leaving 13 bases between the germline ends. Germline loops: CDR1 SGHRS, CDR2 YFSETQ. The CDR3 DNA is TGCGCCAGCAGCTTGACCAGCACCATGCGCTACACCTTC. It encodes CASSLTSTMRYTF.

This clonotype was counted between two and nine times. This chain links TRBV7-8 with TRBJ2-1, with TRBD1 matching 8 bases. Germline CDR1 reads SGHVS; CDR2 reads FQNEAQ. The trim removed 3 bases at V and 3 bases at J, leaving 7 bases unmatched. The CDR3 totals 16 residues. The CDR3 loop is CASSFRGRTGYNEQFF. The CDR3 DNA is TGTGCCAGCAGCTTCAGGGGGCGAACCGGCTACAATGAGCAGTTCTTC.

J is TRBJ2-5 and V is TRBV6-1; 11 positions agree with TRBD2. V lost 4 bases to trimming and J lost 5 bases; unmatched junction nucleotides: 9. Germline V gene lookup returns CDR1 MNHNS and CDR2 SASEGT. The CDR3 consists of 16 residues. The CDR3 DNA is TGTGCCAGCAGTGCCCAACTAGCGGGAGTAGGTGAGACCCAGTACTTC. Protein: CASSAQLAGVGETQYF.

This clonotype was counted a few times. The chain has TRBV5-5 and TRBJ2-3; D unresolved. Looked up from germline, CDR1 is SGHKS and CDR2 is YYEKEE (reference sequence). The CDR3 is made up of 17 amino acids. V was trimmed by 4 bases and J by 2 bases, leaving 20 bases between them. In nucleotides, the CDR3 is TGTGCCAGCAGCGGACCCTGGACGGAAAATATCACAGATACGCAGTATTTT. This sequence encodes CASSGPWTENITDTQYF.

V usage is TRBV7-3 and J usage is TRBJ2-1; 7 nucleotides align to TRBD2. Germline V gives CDR1 SGHTA, CDR2 FQGTGA. CDR3 size: 13 residues. V gave up 1 base and J gave up 9 bases; unmatched junction bases: 3. The CDR3 is CASSLNGEGEQFF. CDR3 sequence (DNA): TGTGCCAGCAGCTTAAACGGGGAGGGTGAGCAGTTCTTC.